This TCR beta chain came from a study of blood T cell repertoires in COVID-19. Overall study: Samples came from the United States, Italy and Spain, spanning acute and convalescent COVID-19.

Germline CDR1 reads MNHNY; CDR2 reads SVGAGI (reference sequence). The CDR3 has 13 amino acids. Trimming took 7 bases from V and 6 from J; bases not matched to a gene: 8. Patients from Seattle were sampled longitudinally, starting during active infection. Per the authors' pipeline: The assay estimated nucleated cells by amplifying reference gene primers. Here immunoSEQ multiplex PCR was the method, and the copy in TCRdb shows in-frame clones only, minus some. Clone size and the V and J calls come from that table; the DNA yielded D and trimming. This repertoire shows approximately 270,000 clones, roughly 80% found once; its top ten account for 15% to 17%.

This chain connects TRBV6-6 to TRBJ2-7, with 8 bases aligning to TRBD1. This TCR came from a person aged 65 to 85 with COVID-19, enrolled during active disease. The source material was peripheral blood. The CDR3 loop reads CASNRQGLSEQYF. The CDR3 DNA follows: TGTGCCAGCAACCGACAGGGGCTGAGCGAGCAGTACTTC.